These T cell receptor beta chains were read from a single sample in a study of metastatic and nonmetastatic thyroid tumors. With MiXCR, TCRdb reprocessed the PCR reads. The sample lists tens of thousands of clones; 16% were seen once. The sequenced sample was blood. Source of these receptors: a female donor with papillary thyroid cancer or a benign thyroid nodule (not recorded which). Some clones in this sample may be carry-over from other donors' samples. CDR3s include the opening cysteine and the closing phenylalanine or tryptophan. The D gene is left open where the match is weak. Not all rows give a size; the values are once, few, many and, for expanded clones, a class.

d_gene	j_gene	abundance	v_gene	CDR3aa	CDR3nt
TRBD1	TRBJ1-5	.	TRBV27	CASSSQGVNQPQHF	TGTGCCAGCAGTTCTCAGGGGGTCAATCAGCCCCAGCATTTT
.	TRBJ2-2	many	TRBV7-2	CASSGSRTGPRGTGELFF	TGTGCCAGCAGCGGATCGAGAACGGGACCCCGAGGCACCGGGGAGCTGTTTTTT
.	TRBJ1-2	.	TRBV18	CASSPETANYGYTF	TGTGCCAGCTCACCGGAGACGGCTAACTATGGCTACACCTTC
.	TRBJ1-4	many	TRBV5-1	CASSLGAVSTNEKLFF	TGCGCCAGCAGCTTGGGGGCTGTGTCGACTAATGAAAAACTGTTTTTT
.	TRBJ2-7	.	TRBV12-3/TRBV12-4	CASSFGNYYEQYF	TGTGCCAGCAGTTTTGGGAACTACTACGAGCAGTACTTC
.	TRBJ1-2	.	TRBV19	CASNTPGQANYGYTF	TGTGCCAGTAATACGCCGGGACAAGCTAACTATGGCTACACCTTC
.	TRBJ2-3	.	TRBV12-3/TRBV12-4	CASSLALTAGGGDTQYF	TGTGCCAGCAGTTTAGCGCTGACGGCTGGAGGGGGAGATACTCAGTATTTT
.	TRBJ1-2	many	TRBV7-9	CASSSNLGYTF	TGTGCCAGCAGCTCAAATTTGGGCTACACCTTC
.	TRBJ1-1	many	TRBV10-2	CASSPGILNTEAFF	TGCGCCAGCAGCCCCGGCATCTTGAACACTGAAGCTTTCTTT
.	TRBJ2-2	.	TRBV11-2	CASSLSGATPGELFF	TGTGCCAGCAGCCTCTCCGGGGCGACGCCCGGGGAGCTGTTTTTT
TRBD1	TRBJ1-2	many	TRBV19	CATRRDRRPQNYGYTF	TGTGCCACAAGACGGGACAGGAGACCTCAGAACTATGGCTACACCTTC
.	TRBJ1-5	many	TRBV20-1	CSARDPYGQAQHF	TGCAGTGCTAGAGACCCATACGGGCAGGCCCAGCATTTT
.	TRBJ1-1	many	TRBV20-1	CSARPTLPHSNTEAFF	TGCAGTGCTAGACCTACTCTCCCCCACAGTAACACTGAAGCTTTCTTT
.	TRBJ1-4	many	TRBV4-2	CASSQDGSGAEKLFF	TGTGCCAGCAGCCAAGATGGGAGTGGGGCTGAAAAACTGTTTTTT
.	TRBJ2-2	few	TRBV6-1	CASSQDSVLGAGELFF	TGTGCCAGCAGTCAGGACTCGGTCCTCGGGGCCGGGGAGCTGTTTTTT
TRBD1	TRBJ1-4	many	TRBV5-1	CASSHTGGDEEKLFF	TGCGCCAGCAGCCATACAGGGGGCGACGAGGAAAAACTGTTTTTT
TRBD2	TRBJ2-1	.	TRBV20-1	CSARDVAGGRNEQFF	TGCAGTGCTAGAGATGTAGCGGGAGGGCGAAATGAGCAGTTCTTC
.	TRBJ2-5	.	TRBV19	CAPAGGNKSIETQYF	TGTGCCCCAGCGGGCGGAAATAAATCAATTGAGACCCAGTACTTC
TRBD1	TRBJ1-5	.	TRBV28	CASSLAGGSDQPQHF	TGTGCCAGCAGTTTAGCAGGGGGCAGCGATCAGCCCCAGCATTTT
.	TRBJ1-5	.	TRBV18	CASSPGGDQPQHF	TGTGCCAGCTCACCAGGAGGCGATCAGCCCCAGCATTTT
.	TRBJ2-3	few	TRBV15	CATSSGGGDTDTQYF	TGTGCCACCAGCAGTGGAGGGGGTGACACAGATACGCAGTATTTT
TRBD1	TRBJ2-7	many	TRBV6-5	CASSYSRTGGRYEQYF	TGTGCCAGCAGTTACTCGAGGACAGGGGGCCGTTACGAGCAGTACTTC
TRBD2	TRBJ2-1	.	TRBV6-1	CASSHGLEAENEQFF	TGTGCCAGCAGCCACGGACTAGAGGCCGAGAATGAGCAGTTCTTC
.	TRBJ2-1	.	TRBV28	CASSPIGNFNEQFF	TGTGCCAGCAGCCCCATAGGAAACTTCAATGAGCAGTTCTTC
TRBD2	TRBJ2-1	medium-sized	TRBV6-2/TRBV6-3	CASSHGRIAGFNEQFF	TGTGCCAGCAGCCATGGGAGGATAGCGGGGTTCAATGAGCAGTTCTTC
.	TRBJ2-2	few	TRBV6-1	CASSDVATGELFF	TGTGCCAGCAGTGATGTTGCGACCGGGGAGCTGTTTTTT
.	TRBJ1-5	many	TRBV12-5	CASGGTDPGQPQHF	TGTGCTAGTGGCGGGACTGACCCCGGGCAGCCCCAGCATTTT
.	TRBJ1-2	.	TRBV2	CASRGDLNYGYTF	TGTGCCAGCAGAGGCGATCTTAACTATGGCTACACCTTC
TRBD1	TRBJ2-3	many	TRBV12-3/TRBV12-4	CASTLGDSEADTQYF	TGTGCCAGCACCCTAGGGGACAGCGAGGCAGATACGCAGTATTTT
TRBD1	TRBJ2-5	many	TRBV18	CASSRQGIQETQYF	TGTGCCAGCTCACGACAGGGGATCCAAGAGACCCAGTACTTC
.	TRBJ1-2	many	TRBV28	CASSAIRDNNYGYTF	TGTGCCAGCAGTGCCATCCGGGACAATAACTATGGCTACACCTTC